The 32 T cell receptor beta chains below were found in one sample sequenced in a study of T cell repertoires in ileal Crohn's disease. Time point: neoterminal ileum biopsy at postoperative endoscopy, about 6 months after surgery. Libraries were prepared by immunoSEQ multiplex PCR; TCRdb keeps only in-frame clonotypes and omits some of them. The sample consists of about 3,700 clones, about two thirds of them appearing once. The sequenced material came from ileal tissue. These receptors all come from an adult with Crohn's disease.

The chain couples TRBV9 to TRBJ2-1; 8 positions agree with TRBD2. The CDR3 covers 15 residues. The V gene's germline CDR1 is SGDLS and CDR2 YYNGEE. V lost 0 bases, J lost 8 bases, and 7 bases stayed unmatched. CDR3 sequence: CASSVVSGGSDEQFF. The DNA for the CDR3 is TGTGCCAGCAGCGTAGTGAGCGGGGGAAGCGATGAGCAGTTCTTC.

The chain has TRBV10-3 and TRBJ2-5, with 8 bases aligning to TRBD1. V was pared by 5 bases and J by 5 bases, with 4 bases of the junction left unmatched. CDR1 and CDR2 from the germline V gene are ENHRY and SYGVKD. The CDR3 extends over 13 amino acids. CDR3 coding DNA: TGTGCCATCAGTCAGACAGGGGCGGAGACCCAGTACTTC. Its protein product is CAISQTGAETQYF.

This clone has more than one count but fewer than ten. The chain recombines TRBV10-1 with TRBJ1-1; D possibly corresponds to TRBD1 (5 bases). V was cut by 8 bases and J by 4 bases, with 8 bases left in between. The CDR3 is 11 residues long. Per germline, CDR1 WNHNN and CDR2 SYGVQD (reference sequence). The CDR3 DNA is TGCGCCAGCGGCGACAGCACTGAAGCTTTCTTT. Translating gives CASGDSTEAFF.

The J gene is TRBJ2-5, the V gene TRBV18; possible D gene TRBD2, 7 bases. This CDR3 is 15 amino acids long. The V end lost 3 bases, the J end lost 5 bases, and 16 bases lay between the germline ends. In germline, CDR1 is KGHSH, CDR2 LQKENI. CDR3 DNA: TGTGCCAGCTCACCGTTTGGGGGGGGCATCGAGACCCAGTACTTC. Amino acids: CASSPFGGGIETQYF.

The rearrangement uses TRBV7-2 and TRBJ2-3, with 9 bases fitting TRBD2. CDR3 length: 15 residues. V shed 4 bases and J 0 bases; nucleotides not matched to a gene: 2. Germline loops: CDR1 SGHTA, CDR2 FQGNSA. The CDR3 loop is CASSWLAGSTDTQYF. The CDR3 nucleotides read TGTGCCAGCAGCTGGCTAGCGGGAAGCACAGATACGCAGTATTTT. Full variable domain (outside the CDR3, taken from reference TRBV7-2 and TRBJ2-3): GAGVSQSPSNKVTEKGKDVELRCDPISGHTALYWYRQSLGQGLEFLIYFQGNSAPDKSGLPSDRFSAERTGGSVSTLTIQRTQQEDSAVYLCASSWLAGSTDTQYFGPGTRLTVL.

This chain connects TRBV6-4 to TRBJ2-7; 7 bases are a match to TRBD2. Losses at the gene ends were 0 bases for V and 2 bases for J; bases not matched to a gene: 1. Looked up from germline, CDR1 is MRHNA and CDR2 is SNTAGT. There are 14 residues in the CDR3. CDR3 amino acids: CASSDSAGAYEQYV. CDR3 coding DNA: TGTGCCAGCAGTGACTCCGCGGGAGCCTACGAGCAGTACGTC.

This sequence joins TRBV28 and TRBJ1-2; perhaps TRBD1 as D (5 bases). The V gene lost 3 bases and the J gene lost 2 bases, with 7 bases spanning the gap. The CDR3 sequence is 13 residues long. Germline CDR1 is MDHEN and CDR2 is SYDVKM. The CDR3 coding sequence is TGTGCCAGCAGTTTTCGGGGGAACTATGGCTACACCTTC. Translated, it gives CASSFRGNYGYTF.

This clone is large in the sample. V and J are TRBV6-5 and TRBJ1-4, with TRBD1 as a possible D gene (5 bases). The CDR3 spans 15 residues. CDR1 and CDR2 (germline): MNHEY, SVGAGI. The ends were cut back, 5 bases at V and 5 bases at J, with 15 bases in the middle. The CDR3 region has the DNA TGTGCCAGCAGTCTTGGGGGGGGTACCAATGAAAAACTGTTTTTT. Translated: CASSLGGGTNEKLFF.

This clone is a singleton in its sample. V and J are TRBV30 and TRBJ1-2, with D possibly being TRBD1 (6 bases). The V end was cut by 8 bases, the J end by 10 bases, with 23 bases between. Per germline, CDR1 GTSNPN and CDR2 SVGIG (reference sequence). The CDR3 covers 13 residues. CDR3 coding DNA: TGTGCCCGGGGGGGCGGGGGCCGCGCGGACTACACCTTC. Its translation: CARGGGGRADYTF.

In DNA, the CDR3 is TGTGCCAGCAGCTTGGATCTCGGACAGGGGTGGTACGAGCAGTACTTC. Amino acid sequence: CASSLDLGQGWYEQYF. This sequence joins TRBV5-5 and TRBJ2-7; 9 bases fit TRBD1. Unmatched junction bases numbered 8, after V lost 0 bases and J lost 4 bases. There are 16 residues in the CDR3. Germline V gives CDR1 SGHKS, CDR2 YYEKEE (reference sequence).

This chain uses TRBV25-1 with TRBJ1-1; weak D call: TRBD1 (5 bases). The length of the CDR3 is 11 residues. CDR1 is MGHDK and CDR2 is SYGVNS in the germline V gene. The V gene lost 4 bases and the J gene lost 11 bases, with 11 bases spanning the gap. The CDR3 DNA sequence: TGTGCCAGCAGTGGCTTCGGGGGTGCTTTCTTT. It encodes CASSGFGGAFF.

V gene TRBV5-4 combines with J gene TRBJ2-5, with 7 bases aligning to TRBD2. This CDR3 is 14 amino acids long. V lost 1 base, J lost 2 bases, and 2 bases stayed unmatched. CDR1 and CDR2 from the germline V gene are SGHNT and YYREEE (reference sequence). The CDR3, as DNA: TGTGCCAGCAGCTTGCCGGGGGGTCAAGAGACCCAGTACTTC. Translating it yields CASSLPGGQETQYF.

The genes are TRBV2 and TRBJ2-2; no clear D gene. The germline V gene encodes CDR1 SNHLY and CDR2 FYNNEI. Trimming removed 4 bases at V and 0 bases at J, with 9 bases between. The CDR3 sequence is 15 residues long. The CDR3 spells CASSGLQSNTGELFF. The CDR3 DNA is TGTGCCAGCAGTGGATTACAGTCGAACACCGGGGAGCTGTTTTTT.

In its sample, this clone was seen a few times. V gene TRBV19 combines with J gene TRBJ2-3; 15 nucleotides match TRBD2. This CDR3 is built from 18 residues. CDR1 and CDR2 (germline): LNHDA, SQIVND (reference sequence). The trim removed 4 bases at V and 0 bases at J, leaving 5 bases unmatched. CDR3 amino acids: CASSRGLAGGISTDTQYF. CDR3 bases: TGTGCCAGTAGTAGGGGACTAGCGGGAGGTATTAGCACAGATACGCAGTATTTT. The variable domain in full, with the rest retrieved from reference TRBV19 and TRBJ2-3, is DGGITQSPKYLFRKEGQNVTLSCEQNLNHDAMYWYRQDPGQGLRLIYYSQIVNDFQKGDIAEGYSVSREKKESFPLTVTSAQKNPTAFYLCASSRGLAGGISTDTQYFGPGTRLTVL.

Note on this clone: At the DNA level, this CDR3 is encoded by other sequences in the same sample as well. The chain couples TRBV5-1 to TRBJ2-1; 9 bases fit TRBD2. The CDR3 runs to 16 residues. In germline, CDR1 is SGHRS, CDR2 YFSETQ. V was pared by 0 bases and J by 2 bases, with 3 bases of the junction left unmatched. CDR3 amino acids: CASSLDAGGAYNEQFF. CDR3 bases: TGCGCCAGCAGCTTGGATGCGGGAGGGGCCTACAATGAGCAGTTCTTC.

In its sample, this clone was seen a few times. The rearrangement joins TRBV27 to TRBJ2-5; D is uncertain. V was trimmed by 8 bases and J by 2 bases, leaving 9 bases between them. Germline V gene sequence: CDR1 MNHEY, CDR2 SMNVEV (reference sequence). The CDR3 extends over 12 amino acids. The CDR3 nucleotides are TGTGCCAGCGGCCCCGTGCAAGAGACCCAGTACTTC. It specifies CASGPVQETQYF.

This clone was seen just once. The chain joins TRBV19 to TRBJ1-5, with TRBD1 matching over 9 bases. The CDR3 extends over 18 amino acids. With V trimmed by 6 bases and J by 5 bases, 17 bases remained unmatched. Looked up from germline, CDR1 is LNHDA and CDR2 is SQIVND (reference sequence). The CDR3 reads CASRKTHRDRVYDQPQHF. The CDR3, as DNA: TGTGCCAGTAGGAAAACCCACCGGGACAGGGTTTATGATCAGCCCCAGCATTTT.

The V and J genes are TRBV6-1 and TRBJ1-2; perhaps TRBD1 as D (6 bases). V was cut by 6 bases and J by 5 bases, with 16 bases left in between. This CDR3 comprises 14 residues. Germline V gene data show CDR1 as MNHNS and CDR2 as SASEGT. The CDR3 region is CASRDRGSSYGYTF. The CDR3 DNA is TGTGCCAGCAGAGATAGGGGGTCGTCGTATGGCTACACCTTC.

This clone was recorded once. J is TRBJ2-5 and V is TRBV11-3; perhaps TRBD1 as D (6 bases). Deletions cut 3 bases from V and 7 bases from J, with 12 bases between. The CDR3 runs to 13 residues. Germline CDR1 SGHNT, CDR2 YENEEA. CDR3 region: CASSFDRTPTQYF. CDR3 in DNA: TGTGCCAGCAGCTTCGACAGGACCCCGACCCAGTACTTC.

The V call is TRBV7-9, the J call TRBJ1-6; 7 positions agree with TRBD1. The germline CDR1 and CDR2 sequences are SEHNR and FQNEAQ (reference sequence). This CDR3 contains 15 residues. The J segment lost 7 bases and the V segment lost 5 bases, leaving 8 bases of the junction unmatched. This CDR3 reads CASSQRQGFNSPLHF. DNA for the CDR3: TGTGCCAGCAGCCAAAGACAGGGATTCAATTCACCCCTCCACTTT.

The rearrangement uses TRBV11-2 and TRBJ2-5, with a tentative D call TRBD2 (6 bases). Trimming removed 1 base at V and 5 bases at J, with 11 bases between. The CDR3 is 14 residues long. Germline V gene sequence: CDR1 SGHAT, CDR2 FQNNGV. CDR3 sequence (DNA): TGTGCCAGCAGCTTAGTATGGGAGGTGGAGACCCAGTACTTC. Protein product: CASSLVWEVETQYF.

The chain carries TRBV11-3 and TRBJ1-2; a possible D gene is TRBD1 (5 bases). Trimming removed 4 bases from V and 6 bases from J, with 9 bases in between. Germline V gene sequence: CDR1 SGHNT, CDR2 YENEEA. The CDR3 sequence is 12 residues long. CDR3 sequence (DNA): TGTGCCAGCAGCTACCAGGGAAATGGCTACACCTTC. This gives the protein CASSYQGNGYTF.

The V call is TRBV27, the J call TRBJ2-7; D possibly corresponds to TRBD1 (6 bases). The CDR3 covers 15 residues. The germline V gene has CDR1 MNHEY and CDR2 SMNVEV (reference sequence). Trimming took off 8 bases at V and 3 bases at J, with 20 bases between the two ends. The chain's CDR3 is CASDGAGALNYEQYV. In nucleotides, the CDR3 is TGTGCCAGCGATGGGGCAGGGGCCCTAAACTACGAGCAGTACGTC.

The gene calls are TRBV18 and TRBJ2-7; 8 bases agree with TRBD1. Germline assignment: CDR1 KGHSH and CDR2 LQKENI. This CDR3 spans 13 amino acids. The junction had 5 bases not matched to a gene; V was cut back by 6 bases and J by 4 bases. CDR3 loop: CASSLRGLYEQYF. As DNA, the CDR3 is TGTGCCAGCTCCCTCAGGGGGCTATACGAGCAGTACTTC.

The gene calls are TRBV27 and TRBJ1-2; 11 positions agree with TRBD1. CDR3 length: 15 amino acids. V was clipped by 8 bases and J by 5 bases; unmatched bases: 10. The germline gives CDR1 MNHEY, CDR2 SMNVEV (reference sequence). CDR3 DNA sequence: TGTGCCAGCCGGGACAGGGGGATAGAAGGGTATGGCTACACCTTC. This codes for CASRDRGIEGYGYTF.

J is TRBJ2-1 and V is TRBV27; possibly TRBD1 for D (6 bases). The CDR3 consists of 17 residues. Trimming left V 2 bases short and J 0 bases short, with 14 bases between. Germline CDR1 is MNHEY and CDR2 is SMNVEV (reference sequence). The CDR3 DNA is TGTGCCAGCAGTTTACTCCAGGGGTTCAGCTCCTACAATGAGCAGTTCTTC. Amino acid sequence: CASSLLQGFSSYNEQFF.

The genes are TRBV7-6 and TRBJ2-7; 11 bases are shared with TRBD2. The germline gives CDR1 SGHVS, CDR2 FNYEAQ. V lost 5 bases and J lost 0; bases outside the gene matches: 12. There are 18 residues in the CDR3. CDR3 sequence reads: CASSPTGLAEGSSYEQYV. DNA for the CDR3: TGTGCCAGCAGCCCAACGGGACTAGCGGAGGGGAGCTCCTACGAGCAGTACGTC.

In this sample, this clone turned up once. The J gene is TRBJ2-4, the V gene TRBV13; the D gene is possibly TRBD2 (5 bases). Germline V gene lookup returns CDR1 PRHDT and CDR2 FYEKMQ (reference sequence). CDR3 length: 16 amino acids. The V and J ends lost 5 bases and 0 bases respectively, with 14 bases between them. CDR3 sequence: CASSNTPGKAKNIQYF. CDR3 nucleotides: TGTGCCAGCAGCAATACGCCGGGGAAAGCCAAAAACATTCAGTACTTC.

The DNA for the CDR3 is TGTGCCAGCAGTGATGGGAGGGCCTATAGATACGAGCAGTACGTC. It translates to CASSDGRAYRYEQYV. This sequence joins TRBV6-1 and TRBJ2-7, with TRBD2 matching over 7 bases. CDR1 is MNHNS, CDR2 SASEGT, per germline. The CDR3 sequence is 15 residues long. V was clipped by 3 bases and J by 4 bases; unmatched bases: 9.

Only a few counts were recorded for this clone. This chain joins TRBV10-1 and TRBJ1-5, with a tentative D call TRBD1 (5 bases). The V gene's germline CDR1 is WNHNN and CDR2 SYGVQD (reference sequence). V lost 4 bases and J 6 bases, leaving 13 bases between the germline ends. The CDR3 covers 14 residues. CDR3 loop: CASSAQGIGQPQHF. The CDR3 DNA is TGCGCCAGCAGTGCCCAGGGTATAGGTCAGCCCCAGCATTTT.

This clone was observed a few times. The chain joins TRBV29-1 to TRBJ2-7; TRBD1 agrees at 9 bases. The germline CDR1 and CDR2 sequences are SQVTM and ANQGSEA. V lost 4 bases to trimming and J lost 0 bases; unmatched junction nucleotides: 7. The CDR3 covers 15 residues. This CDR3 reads CSVVGATGGSYEQYF. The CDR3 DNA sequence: TGCAGCGTTGTTGGTGCGACAGGGGGCTCCTACGAGCAGTACTTC.

CDR3 residues: CASSLHPRQTNTEAFF. The CDR3 nucleotides are TGTGCCAGCAGCTTACACCCCCGACAGACGAACACTGAAGCTTTCTTT. V is TRBV7-2 and J is TRBJ1-1, with D possibly being TRBD1 (5 bases). CDR1 SGHTA and CDR2 FQGNSA come from the germline V gene. The CDR3 runs to 16 residues. V lost 2 bases, J lost 1 base, and 14 bases lay in between.